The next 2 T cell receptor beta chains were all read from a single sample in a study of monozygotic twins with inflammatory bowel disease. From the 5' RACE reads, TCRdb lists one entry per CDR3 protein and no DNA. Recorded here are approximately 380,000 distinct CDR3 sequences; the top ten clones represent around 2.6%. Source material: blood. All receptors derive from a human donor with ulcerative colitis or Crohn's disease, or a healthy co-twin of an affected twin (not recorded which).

The CDR3 is CASSPPGQGPNTGELFF. The chain has TRBV5-5 and TRBJ2-2; TCRdb selects TRBD1, and the lack of DNA leaves this call unchecked. CDR1 is SGHKS, CDR2 YYEKEE, per germline (reference sequence). The CDR3 totals 17 residues.

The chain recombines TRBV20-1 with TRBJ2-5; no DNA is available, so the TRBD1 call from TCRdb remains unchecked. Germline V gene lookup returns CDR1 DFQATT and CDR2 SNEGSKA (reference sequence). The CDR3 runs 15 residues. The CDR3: CSARDPTESQETQYF.